The 3 T cell receptor beta chains listed next were all sequenced from one sample in a study of cytotoxic CD8 clonotypes in ibrutinib-treated CLL (dated by TCRdb to the early 2020s). Receptor libraries were prepared by the immunoSEQ multiplex PCR assay. TCRdb retrieved this table from immuneACCESS and kept in-frame rearrangements only. Not all clones are present; in checked studies, unresolved V genes account for under half, and no reason is known for the remainder. The sample table records about 72,000 clones; around 65% of these occur just once. The ten largest clones represent around 5.7% of the sample. Interpreted using the paper, the time point label stands for: 12 months on ibrutinib. Sequenced material: PBMCs, taken after 12 months of ibrutinib treatment. These receptors were taken from a human donor with chronic lymphocytic leukemia.

The rearrangement uses TRBV5-1 and TRBJ1-1, with D hard to call. Germline CDR1 is SGHRS and CDR2 is YFSETQ. The CDR3 consists of 13 residues. Trimming removed 2 bases from V and 1 base from J, with 6 bases in between. CDR3 residues: CASSLSTNTEAFF. The CDR3 coding sequence is TGCGCCAGCAGCTTAAGTACGAACACTGAAGCTTTCTTT.

This clone has only a few counts. The chain carries TRBV6-5 and TRBJ1-4; a possible D gene is TRBD1 (5 bases). The germline V gene has CDR1 MNHEY and CDR2 SVGAGI. The CDR3 consists of 11 residues. V was pared by 6 bases and J by 8 bases, with 7 bases between. CDR3 in DNA: TGTGCCAGCAGCGAGGGGGAAAAACTGTTTTTT. It yields the protein CASSEGEKLFF.

The chain is built from TRBV19 and TRBJ1-5; D is unresolved. Germline lookup yields CDR1 LNHDA and CDR2 SQIVND (reference sequence). The CDR3 runs to 9 residues. V was shortened by 9 bases and J by 15 bases, with 12 bases between the two germline ends. CDR3 sequence reads: CARTLFMHF. In nucleotides, the CDR3 is TGTGCCAGAACTTTGTTTATGCATTTT.